These 27 T cell receptor beta chains share one sample of origin, sequenced in a study of blood T cell repertoires in COVID-19. Generated by immunoSEQ multiplex PCR, the TCRdb table keeps only in-frame clones and is missing some. The data show over 200,000 clones, 70% to 90% seen once. Sequenced material: peripheral blood. The receptors were sampled from a man younger than 35 with active or convalescent COVID-19.

This clone was observed once. This chain uses TRBV7-9 with TRBJ2-7; 10 bases are a match to TRBD2. CDR3 length: 15 amino acids. Germline CDR1 is SEHNR and CDR2 is FQNEAQ (reference sequence). The J segment lost 5 bases and the V segment lost 4 bases, leaving 8 bases of the junction unmatched. The CDR3 nucleotides are TGTGCCAGCAGCTCTAGCGGGAGCGCCGGAGACGAGCAGTACTTC. This encodes CASSSSGSAGDEQYF.

The rearrangement joins TRBV6-5 to TRBJ1-5; D gene uncertain. Trimming took off 8 bases at V and 5 bases at J, with 13 bases between the two ends. This CDR3 has 13 amino acids. In germline, CDR1 is MNHEY, CDR2 SVGAGI. CDR3 DNA sequence: TGTGCCAGCTCGGCGACACGAGATCAGCCCCAGCATTTT. Residues: CASSATRDQPQHF.

On this clone itself: One junction end disagrees with the germline gene, perhaps due to a read error. V and J are TRBV14 and TRBJ1-1; TRBD1 agrees at 7 bases. The CDR3 is made up of 20 amino acids. Germline V gives CDR1 SGHDN, CDR2 FVKESK. CDR3: CASSPRGQPTTPTSHTGAFF. The CDR3 region has the DNA TGTGCCAGCAGCCCGCGGGGACAGCCGACAACACCCACTTCACATACTGGAGCTTTCTTT.

This clone was observed a few times. This rearrangement joins TRBV5-1 to TRBJ1-6; 7 nucleotides match TRBD1. Germline CDR1 is SGHRS and CDR2 is YFSETQ. The V segment lost 3 bases and the J segment 7 bases; nucleotides outside the gene matches: 13. CDR3 length: 17 amino acids. The DNA of the CDR3 is TGCGCCAGCAGCTGGTCTTTAGGGACAGTCGGAAATTCACCCCTCCACTTT. It specifies CASSWSLGTVGNSPLHF.

This clone appeared a few times. The genes are TRBV28 and TRBJ2-5, with D unclear. With 4 bases removed from V and 3 bases from J, the gap between germline ends came to 9 bases. In germline, CDR1 is MDHEN, CDR2 SYDVKM. The CDR3 runs to 13 residues. The DNA for the CDR3 is TGTGCCAGCAGTTCCAGTAAGAAAGAGACCCAGTACTTC. This translates into CASSSSKKETQYF. Using reference TRBV28 and TRBJ2-5 for the parts outside the CDR3, the full variable domain is DVKVTQSSRYLVKRTGEKVFLECVQDMDHENMFWYRQDPGLGLRLIYFSYDVKMKEKGDIPEGYSVSREKKERFSLILESASTNQTSMYLCASSSSKKETQYFGPGTRLLVL.

Regarding this clone: In the same sample, other DNA sequences code for this CDR3. The rearrangement links TRBV7-2 to TRBJ2-7; 11 nucleotides agree with TRBD2. Germline V gene data show CDR1 as SGHTA and CDR2 as FQGNSA. The CDR3 has 15 residues. V lost 1 base to trimming and J lost 3 bases; unmatched junction nucleotides: 2. This CDR3 reads CASSLVLAGGYEQYF. The CDR3 region has the DNA TGTGCCAGCAGCTTAGTCCTAGCGGGAGGCTACGAGCAGTACTTC.

The chain's CDR3 is CASSLALAGHAEQFF. The CDR3 nucleotides are TGTGCCAGCAGCTTAGCACTAGCGGGTCACGCTGAGCAGTTCTTC. The rearrangement links TRBV11-3 to TRBJ2-1; 9 bases match TRBD2. The V gene's germline CDR1 is SGHNT and CDR2 YENEEA. This CDR3 is built from 15 residues. Trimming took 1 base from V and 9 from J; bases not matched to a gene: 7. The whole variable domain, filled in from reference TRBV11-3 and TRBJ2-1, reads EAGVVQSPRYKIIEKKQPVAFWCNPISGHNTLYWYLQNLGQGPELLIRYENEEAVDDSQLPKDRFSAERLKGVDSTLKIQPAELGDSAVYLCASSLALAGHAEQFFGPGTRLTVL.

This chain joins TRBV19 and TRBJ1-5; weak D call: TRBD1 (6 bases). This CDR3 is built from 14 residues. Between the trimmed V and J ends, which lost 4 bases and 1 base, there was a span of 8 bases. Germline assignment: CDR1 LNHDA and CDR2 SQIVND (reference sequence). CDR3 DNA sequence: TGTGCCAGTAGTACAACAGGGAGCAATCAGCCCCAGCATTTT. Protein sequence: CASSTTGSNQPQHF. Variable domain in full (rest from reference TRBV19 and TRBJ1-5): DGGITQSPKYLFRKEGQNVTLSCEQNLNHDAMYWYRQDPGQGLRLIYYSQIVNDFQKGDIAEGYSVSREKKESFPLTVTSAQKNPTAFYLCASSTTGSNQPQHFGDGTRLSIL.

This chain joins TRBV30 and TRBJ1-6, with D unclear. Germline V gives CDR1 GTSNPN, CDR2 SVGIG (reference sequence). This CDR3 comprises 14 residues. Deletions cut 0 bases from V and 6 bases from J, with 9 bases between. Here the CDR3 DNA reads TGTGCCTGGAGTGTAGGTGGAGTTAATTCACCCCTCCACTTT. Its protein product is CAWSVGGVNSPLHF. Full variable domain (missing parts from reference TRBV30 and TRBJ1-6): SQTIHQWPATLVQPVGSPLSLECTVEGTSNPNLYWYRQAAGRGLQLLFYSVGIGQISSEVPQNLSASRPQDRQFILSSKKLLLSDSGFYLCAWSVGGVNSPLHFGNGTRLTVT.

The J gene is TRBJ2-1, the V gene TRBV7-9, with 10 positions matching TRBD1. The germline V gene encodes CDR1 SEHNR and CDR2 FQNEAQ (reference sequence). The CDR3 runs 15 residues. V lost 2 bases, J lost 8 bases, and 6 bases stayed unmatched. The CDR3 bases are TGTGCCAGCAGCTTACGGGACAGGGGTGGCGATGAGCAGTTCTTC. Residues: CASSLRDRGGDEQFF. The full variable domain, completed using reference TRBV7-9 and TRBJ2-1, is DTGVSQNPRHKITKRGQNVTFRCDPISEHNRLYWYRQTLGQGPEFLTYFQNEAQLEKSRLLSDRFSAERPKGSFSTLEIQRTEQGDSAMYLCASSLRDRGGDEQFFGPGTRLTVL.

This clone was counted once. V and J are TRBV11-2 and TRBJ2-5, with TRBD2 matching 7 bases. The CDR3 loop spans 13 amino acids. Germline V lookup: CDR1 SGHAT, CDR2 FQNNGV. Trimming cost V 4 bases and J 2 bases; bases outside gene matches: 1. As DNA, the CDR3 is TGTGCCAGCAGCTGGCGGGGGCAAGAGACCCAGTACTTC. It codes for CASSWRGQETQYF.

The chain carries TRBV23-1 and TRBJ1-1; D may be TRBD1 (6 bases). TRBV23-1 is assigned to the ORF class and has an uncertain function. Trimming left V 3 bases short and J 4 bases short, with 15 bases between. The length of the CDR3 is 15 residues. CDR3 nucleotides: TGCGCCAGCAGTCAGCCCAGGGGCGAGGGCACTGAAGCTTTCTTT. Its protein product is CASSQPRGEGTEAFF.

The chain carries TRBV29-1 and TRBJ2-1; 13 nucleotides agree with TRBD2. Losses at the gene ends were 4 bases for V and 7 bases for J; bases not matched to a gene: 1. Germline lookup yields CDR1 SQVTM and CDR2 ANQGSEA. This CDR3 has 13 residues. The CDR3 DNA is TGCAGCGTTGGACTAGCGGGAGGTAATGAGCAGTTCTTC. It yields the protein CSVGLAGGNEQFF.

V is TRBV6-1 and J is TRBJ1-5; D is unclear. Trimming took off 3 bases at V and 11 bases at J, with 5 bases between the two ends. The V gene's germline CDR1 is MNHNS and CDR2 SASEGT. The CDR3 consists of 10 residues. The CDR3 protein is CASSEATQHF. CDR3 bases: TGTGCCAGCAGTGAGGCAACCCAGCATTTT.

This clone was found once. The genes are TRBV11-2 and TRBJ1-5; D unclear. CDR1 and CDR2 (germline): SGHAT, FQNNGV. The CDR3 is 13 residues long. Trimming removed 5 bases from V and 6 bases from J, with 11 bases in between. The CDR3 reads CASSPSSGQPQHF. Written as DNA, the CDR3 is TGTGCCAGCAGCCCAAGTTCGGGTCAGCCCCAGCATTTT.

V and J are TRBV6-2 or TRBV6-3 and TRBJ2-7; a weak D match, TRBD2 (6 bases). Looked up from germline, CDR1 is MNHEY and CDR2 is SVGEGT. The CDR3 has 14 amino acids. V lost 6 bases and J lost 3, with 15 bases in between. The CDR3 DNA reads as TGTGCCAGCAGCCGCCTCGGGGGATACTACGAGCAGTACTTC. This encodes CASSRLGGYYEQYF.

The chain couples TRBV24-1 to TRBJ1-5, with D maybe TRBD1 (6 bases). The CDR3 consists of 13 residues. V was pared by 4 bases and J by 7 bases, with 10 bases between. The germline V gene has CDR1 KGHDR and CDR2 SFDVKD. CDR3 nucleotides: TGTGCCACCAGTGACCCTGGGACACAGCCCCAGCATTTT. Its translation is CATSDPGTQPQHF.

This chain uses TRBV19 with TRBJ2-4; 9 bases map to TRBD1. The CDR3 is 13 residues long. Germline loops: CDR1 LNHDA, CDR2 SQIVND (reference sequence). The ends lost 3 bases at V and 7 bases at J; junction bases unmatched: 1. Here the CDR3 reads CASSIGTGNIQYF. CDR3 nucleotides: TGTGCCAGTAGTATCGGGACAGGGAACATTCAGTACTTC.

This chain joins TRBV5-1 and TRBJ2-1, with 7 bases lining up with TRBD1. The germline V gene has CDR1 SGHRS and CDR2 YFSETQ. Trimming cost V 4 bases and J 3 bases; bases outside gene matches: 4. CDR3 size: 14 residues. The CDR3 region is CASSPGQYYNEQFF. For the CDR3, the DNA is TGCGCCAGCAGCCCGGGACAGTACTACAATGAGCAGTTCTTC.

J is TRBJ2-7 and V is TRBV13, with D uncertain. Trimming cost V 5 bases and J 7 bases, with 18 bases left between them. CDR3 length equals 14 residues. Germline CDR1 is PRHDT and CDR2 is FYEKMQ (reference sequence). The CDR3 sequence: CASSPSLSAAEQYF. In DNA, the CDR3 is TGTGCCAGCAGCCCCTCGTTATCCGCGGCGGAGCAGTACTTC.

This CDR3 reads CASSVGLADYEQYF. CDR3 bases: TGTGCCAGCAGCGTAGGTCTAGCCGACTACGAGCAGTACTTC. The rearrangement links TRBV9 to TRBJ2-7, with D perhaps matching TRBD2 (5 bases). Trimming removed 0 bases at V and 3 bases at J, with 10 bases between. This CDR3 is built from 14 residues. Germline V gene sequence: CDR1 SGDLS, CDR2 YYNGEE.

A single count supports this clone. This rearrangement joins TRBV27 to TRBJ1-1, with D perhaps matching TRBD1 (5 bases). V was pared by 0 bases and J by 3 bases, with 14 bases between. Per germline, CDR1 MNHEY and CDR2 SMNVEV (reference sequence). CDR3 length: 16 residues. The CDR3 spells CASSLSRGGRHTEAFF. The CDR3 region has the DNA TGTGCCAGCAGTTTATCTAGGGGCGGAAGGCACACTGAAGCTTTCTTT.

The chain joins TRBV18 to TRBJ2-2, with TRBD1 identical over 8 bases. This CDR3 has 16 residues. Germline CDR1 is KGHSH and CDR2 is LQKENI. Trimming at V came to 2 bases and at J to 6 bases, leaving 8 bases not matched to a gene. DNA for the CDR3: TGTGCCAGCTCACCAAGGACAGGGCGGTACCCCGGGGAGCTGTTTTTT. Its translation: CASSPRTGRYPGELFF.

The chain employs TRBV5-4 and TRBJ2-7, with 9 bases identical to TRBD1. This CDR3 comprises 14 residues. V shed 4 bases, J shed 5 bases, and the junction held 7 bases outside the gene matches. In germline, CDR1 is SGHNT, CDR2 YYREEE (reference sequence). Here the CDR3 reads CASSTPGQGNEQYF. The CDR3 DNA reads as TGTGCCAGCAGCACGCCGGGACAGGGCAACGAGCAGTACTTC.

This chain connects TRBV5-1 to TRBJ1-2; 9 bases fit TRBD1. This CDR3 is 15 amino acids long. Germline V gives CDR1 SGHRS, CDR2 YFSETQ. The junction had 10 bases not matched to a gene; V was cut back by 2 bases and J by 8 bases. The CDR3: CASSFDRGTRLGYTF. The CDR3 coding sequence is TGCGCCAGCAGCTTCGACAGGGGGACCCGGCTGGGCTACACCTTC.

The V call is TRBV7-6, the J call TRBJ2-3, with 7 bases that match TRBD2. Germline V gives CDR1 SGHVS, CDR2 FNYEAQ. The CDR3 has 15 amino acids. With 1 base clipped from V and 1 base from J, the junction kept 2 bases outside the gene matches. DNA of the CDR3: TGTGCCAGCAGCTTAGAGGGAGGGGGCACAGATACGCAGTATTTT. This codes for CASSLEGGGTDTQYF.

The gene calls are TRBV15 and TRBJ2-1, with 8 bases that match TRBD1. Germline-derived CDR1 and CDR2 are LNHNV and YYDKDF (reference sequence). After removal of 8 bases from V and 7 bases from J, the junction contained 7 bases not matched to a gene. The CDR3 is 13 residues long. CDR3 sequence (DNA): TGTGCCACCCGTTGGACAGGGATGAATGAGCAGTTCTTC. Translated, it gives CATRWTGMNEQFF.